The 25 T cell receptor beta chains listed next were all sequenced from one sample in a study of blood T cell repertoires in COVID-19. The assay was immunoSEQ multiplex PCR, and TCRdb's table has in-frame clones only and misses some. In the table there are hundreds of thousands of clones, approximately 87% of which are singletons. Sample: peripheral blood. The receptors come from a man in his 60s who had recovered from COVID-19.

The chain is built from TRBV7-8 and TRBJ1-5; tentatively, D is TRBD1 (5 bases). Germline V gives CDR1 SGHVS, CDR2 FQNEAQ. Trimming left V 5 bases short and J 4 bases short, with 6 bases between. The CDR3 has 12 amino acids. The CDR3 coding sequence is TGTGCCAGCAGCGGACATAATCAGCCCCAGCATTTT. It translates to CASSGHNQPQHF.

The chain uses TRBV7-3 and TRBJ1-1; maybe TRBD1 (6 bases). Looked up from germline, CDR1 is SGHTA and CDR2 is FQGTGA. Trimming took 5 bases from V and 10 from J, leaving 20 bases between them. This CDR3 is 14 amino acids long. The DNA for the CDR3 is TGTGCCAGCAGCGTACAGGGCTCCCGCTCACTAGCTTTCTTT. It encodes CASSVQGSRSLAFF.

The rearrangement uses TRBV9 and TRBJ2-1; the D gene is possibly TRBD1 (5 bases). With 4 bases removed from V and 4 bases from J, the gap between germline ends came to 12 bases. CDR3 length: 14 residues. The V gene's germline CDR1 is SGDLS and CDR2 YYNGEE. CDR3 sequence reads: CASSLRVGYNEQFF. DNA of the CDR3: TGTGCCAGCAGCCTCAGGGTTGGATACAATGAGCAGTTCTTC.

The rearrangement uses TRBV20-1 and TRBJ1-2, with 12 bases lining up with TRBD1. The CDR3 sequence is 17 residues long. Germline assignment: CDR1 DFQATT and CDR2 SNEGSKA (reference sequence). V dropped 3 bases and J dropped 2; count of bases not matched to a gene: 10. The CDR3 spells CSASPGTGGAGNYGYTF. The CDR3 region has the DNA TGCAGTGCTAGTCCGGGGACAGGGGGCGCTGGGAACTATGGCTACACCTTC.

Notes on this clone: Other DNA sequences in the sample encode the same CDR3. The V gene is TRBV30, the J gene TRBJ1-5, with D possibly being TRBD1 (5 bases). The length of the CDR3 is 11 residues. The ends were cut back, 2 bases at V and 9 bases at J, with 8 bases in the middle. Per germline, CDR1 GTSNPN and CDR2 SVGIG (reference sequence). The CDR3 DNA reads TGTGCCTGGAGTAGCGGGGGGCCCCAGCATTTT. Encoded protein: CAWSSGGPQHF.

J is TRBJ2-1 and V is TRBV7-8; no definite D call. Germline V gene sequence: CDR1 SGHVS, CDR2 FQNEAQ. The V and J ends lost 1 base and 0 bases respectively, with 7 bases between them. The CDR3 sequence is 15 residues long. The CDR3 bases are TGTGCCAGCAGCTTAGAACACCACTCCTACAATGAGCAGTTCTTC. As protein: CASSLEHHSYNEQFF.

A single count supports this clone. This chain links TRBV14 with TRBJ2-2; the D gene is possibly TRBD1 (6 bases). This CDR3 is 15 amino acids long. CDR1 is SGHDN, CDR2 FVKESK, per germline. The V and J ends lost 4 bases and 4 bases respectively, with 13 bases between them. CDR3 amino acids: CASSPQGQVTGELFF. In nucleotides, the CDR3 is TGTGCCAGCAGCCCGCAGGGACAAGTCACCGGGGAGCTGTTTTTT.

The J gene is TRBJ2-3, the V gene TRBV19; 7 bases map to TRBD1. V shed 9 bases, J shed 1 base, and the junction held 10 bases outside the gene matches. The CDR3 totals 15 residues. Germline CDR1 is LNHDA and CDR2 is SQIVND (reference sequence). DNA for the CDR3: TGTGCCAGCTGCCGACAGGGTGGCGGCACAGATACGCAGTATTTT. Protein product: CASCRQGGGTDTQYF.

The DNA for the CDR3 is TGCGCCAGCAGCCGTGCTAGCGGGAGTTACACAGATACGCAGTATTTT. This encodes CASSRASGSYTDTQYF. The rearrangement joins TRBV4-3 to TRBJ2-3, with 10 bases lining up with TRBD2. This CDR3 is 16 amino acids long. The germline CDR1 and CDR2 sequences are LGHNA and YSLEER. J gave up 2 bases and V 4 bases, and 6 bases lay outside the gene matches.

The chain uses TRBV19 and TRBJ2-5; 9 bases align to TRBD1. The germline V gene encodes CDR1 LNHDA and CDR2 SQIVND (reference sequence). This CDR3 has 13 amino acids. V lost 5 bases to trimming and J lost 5 bases; unmatched junction nucleotides: 3. The CDR3 spells CASSGGQGETQYF. CDR3 nucleotide sequence: TGTGCCAGTAGTGGTGGACAGGGGGAGACCCAGTACTTC.

V usage is TRBV30 and J usage is TRBJ2-3; D perhaps matches TRBD1 (6 bases). V was trimmed by 1 base and J by 0 bases, leaving 11 bases between them. The CDR3 spans 15 residues. The germline V gene encodes CDR1 GTSNPN and CDR2 SVGIG (reference sequence). The CDR3 DNA is TGTGCCTGGAGTGGGGGACACCTTAGCACAGATACGCAGTATTTT. Its protein product is CAWSGGHLSTDTQYF.

DNA of the CDR3: TGTGCCAGCAGTGGGAACAGGCCAGGTGGGCCCCAGCATTTT. This encodes CASSGNRPGGPQHF. The chain carries TRBV2 and TRBJ1-5, with D perhaps TRBD1 (5 bases). The germline CDR1 and CDR2 sequences are SNHLY and FYNNEI. This CDR3 spans 14 amino acids. Trimming cost V 4 bases and J 9 bases, with 16 bases left between them.

CDR3: CASSVGFGSELFF. CDR3 in DNA: TGTGCCAGCAGCGTAGGTTTTGGGAGCGAGCTGTTTTTT. The chain carries TRBV9 and TRBJ2-2, with D perhaps TRBD2 (5 bases). Between the trimmed V and J ends, which lost 0 bases and 11 bases, there was a span of 11 bases. There are 13 residues in the CDR3. Looked up from germline, CDR1 is SGDLS and CDR2 is YYNGEE.

This clone was observed a handful of times. The genes are TRBV19 and TRBJ2-7, with 9 bases matching TRBD1. V lost 6 bases to trimming and J lost 1 base; unmatched junction nucleotides: 7. CDR1 LNHDA and CDR2 SQIVND come from the germline V gene (reference sequence). The CDR3 contains 15 residues. CDR3 DNA: TGTGCCAGTAGAGGGGCTGACAGGGGGTCCTACGAGCAGTACTTC. Protein sequence: CASRGADRGSYEQYF.

This clone was recorded only once. V gene TRBV4-2 combines with J gene TRBJ2-4; 10 bases agree with TRBD2. The V and J ends lost 1 base and 2 bases, in that order; junction bases with no gene match: 8. Germline lookup yields CDR1 LGHNA and CDR2 YNFKEQ. CDR3 length: 18 residues. The CDR3: CASSQGSGGTGSKNIQYF. Written as DNA, the CDR3 is TGTGCCAGCAGCCAAGGTAGCGGGGGGACCGGGTCCAAAAACATTCAGTACTTC.

As regards this clone: Other DNA sequences of this sample code for an identical CDR3. V and J are TRBV7-2 and TRBJ1-1, with 8 bases identical to TRBD1. CDR3 length equals 14 residues. CDR1 is SGHTA and CDR2 is FQGNSA in the germline V gene. Unmatched junction bases numbered 1, after V lost 4 bases and J lost 0 bases. CDR3 in amino acids: CASSSGQVNTEAFF. CDR3 sequence (DNA): TGTGCCAGCAGCTCGGGACAGGTGAACACTGAAGCTTTCTTT.

The CDR3 sequence: CASSSNRGQTQYF. The CDR3 coding sequence is TGTGCCAGCAGCTCTAACAGGGGACAGACCCAGTACTTC. The V call is TRBV7-2, the J call TRBJ2-5; 7 bases fit TRBD1. Per germline, CDR1 SGHTA and CDR2 FQGNSA. The V gene end was trimmed by 4 bases and the J gene end by 6 bases; junction bases not matched to a gene: 5. This CDR3 region has 13 residues. The whole variable domain, remainder taken from reference TRBV7-2 and TRBJ2-5, is GAGVSQSPSNKVTEKGKDVELRCDPISGHTALYWYRQSLGQGLEFLIYFQGNSAPDKSGLPSDRFSAERTGGSVSTLTIQRTQQEDSAVYLCASSSNRGQTQYFGPGTRLLVL.

The chain carries TRBV7-8 and TRBJ2-3; tentative D call: TRBD2 (6 bases). The V gene's germline CDR1 is SGHVS and CDR2 FQNEAQ. The length of the CDR3 is 16 residues. Trimming removed 4 bases at V and 0 bases at J, with 14 bases between. CDR3 in amino acids: CASSSGTLLSTDTQYF. CDR3 bases: TGTGCCAGCAGCTCAGGGACTCTATTGAGCACAGATACGCAGTATTTT.

The V gene is TRBV27, the J gene TRBJ2-2; 8 bases are a match to TRBD1. J lost 0 bases, V lost 6 bases, and 3 bases had no gene match. The CDR3 is 15 residues long. Germline CDR1 and CDR2: MNHEY and SMNVEV (reference sequence). CDR3 nucleotides: TGTGCCAGCAGGGTGACAGGGGCGAACACCGGGGAGCTGTTTTTT. Amino acid sequence: CASRVTGANTGELFF.

This clone was seen just once. The chain recombines TRBV7-2 with TRBJ2-5, with 7 nucleotides matching TRBD2. Germline V lookup: CDR1 SGHTA, CDR2 FQGNSA. This CDR3 contains 14 residues. Trimming removed 5 bases from V and 5 bases from J; junction bases left unmatched: 8. CDR3 sequence: CASSTEWGGETQYF. The CDR3 bases are TGTGCCAGCAGCACGGAGTGGGGGGGGGAGACCCAGTACTTC.

The rearrangement joins TRBV12-3 or TRBV12-4 to TRBJ2-7; the D is unclear. This CDR3 region has 12 residues. Trimming pared 3 bases from V and 3 bases from J, leaving 6 bases between. The CDR3 reads CASSLGHYEQYF. CDR3 in DNA: TGTGCCAGCAGTTTGGGCCACTACGAGCAGTACTTC.

The table lists this clone with a count of one. The rearrangement links TRBV5-1 to TRBJ2-1; 11 bases line up with TRBD1. CDR1 and CDR2 (germline): SGHRS, YFSETQ. Trimming removed 2 bases from V and 0 bases from J; junction bases left unmatched: 1. There are 16 residues in the CDR3. For the CDR3, the DNA is TGCGCCAGCAGCTTCGGGACAGGGGGCTCCTACAATGAGCAGTTCTTC. It encodes CASSFGTGGSYNEQFF. The variable domain in full, completed from reference TRBV5-1 and TRBJ2-1, reads KAGVTQTPRYLIKTRGQQVTLSCSPISGHRSVSWYQQTPGQGLQFLFEYFSETQRNKGNFPGRFSGRQFSNSRSEMNVSTLELGDSALYLCASSFGTGGSYNEQFFGPGTRLTVL.

This clone turned up a few times. This chain joins TRBV19 and TRBJ2-7; D is uncertain. Germline values: CDR1 LNHDA, CDR2 SQIVND (reference sequence). The CDR3 is 14 amino acids. Trimming removed 3 bases at V and 0 bases at J, with 9 bases between. The CDR3 region is CASSIYLNSYEQYF. The CDR3 bases are TGTGCCAGTAGTATCTACTTAAACTCCTACGAGCAGTACTTC.

The chain combines TRBV6-5 with TRBJ2-7; TRBD1 is a possible D gene (7 bases). Germline CDR1 MNHEY, CDR2 SVGAGI. This CDR3 has 14 amino acids. Trimming took 7 bases from V and 2 from J, leaving 15 bases between them. CDR3 amino acids: CASNPRRGAYEQYF. The CDR3 DNA reads TGTGCCAGCAACCCGCGCAGGGGGGCCTACGAGCAGTACTTC.

V is TRBV10-2 and J is TRBJ2-3; D perhaps matches TRBD2 (5 bases). The germline V gene encodes CDR1 WSHSY and CDR2 SAAADI. The length of the CDR3 is 13 residues. Trimming took 9 bases from V and 4 from J, leaving 14 bases between them. This CDR3 reads CASMVGVSDTQYF. CDR3 sequence (DNA): TGCGCCAGTATGGTCGGGGTGTCAGATACGCAGTATTTT.